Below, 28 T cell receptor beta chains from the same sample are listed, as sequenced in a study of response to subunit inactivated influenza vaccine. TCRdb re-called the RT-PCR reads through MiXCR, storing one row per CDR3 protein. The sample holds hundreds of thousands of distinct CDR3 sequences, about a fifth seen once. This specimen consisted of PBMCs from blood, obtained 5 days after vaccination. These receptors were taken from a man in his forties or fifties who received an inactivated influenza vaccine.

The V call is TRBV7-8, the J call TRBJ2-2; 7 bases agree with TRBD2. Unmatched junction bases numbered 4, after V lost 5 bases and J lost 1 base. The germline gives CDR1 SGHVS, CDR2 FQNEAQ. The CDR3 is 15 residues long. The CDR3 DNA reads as TGTGCCAGCAGCCGTGAGCGGGAGAACACCGGGGAGCTGTTTTTT. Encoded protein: CASSRERENTGELFF.

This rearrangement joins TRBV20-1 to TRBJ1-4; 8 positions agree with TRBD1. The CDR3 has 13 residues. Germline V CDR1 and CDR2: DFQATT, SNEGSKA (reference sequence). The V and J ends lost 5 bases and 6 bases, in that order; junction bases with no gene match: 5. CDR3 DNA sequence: TGCAGTGCTCCACCGGGACAGGATGAAAAACTGTTTTTT. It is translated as CSAPPGQDEKLFF.

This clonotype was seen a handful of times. CDR3 region: CSVEDRTDTQYF. Written as DNA, the CDR3 is TGCAGCGTTGAGGATCGCACAGATACGCAGTATTTT. The gene calls are TRBV29-1 and TRBJ2-3, with unresolved D. The CDR3 runs 12 residues. Trimming removed 3 bases from V and 1 base from J, with 5 bases in between. CDR1 SQVTM and CDR2 ANQGSEA come from the germline V gene.

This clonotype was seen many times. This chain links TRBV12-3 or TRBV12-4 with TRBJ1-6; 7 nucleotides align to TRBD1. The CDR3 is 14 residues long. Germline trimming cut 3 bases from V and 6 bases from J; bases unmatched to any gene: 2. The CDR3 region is CASSFRDSNSPLHF. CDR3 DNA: TGTGCCAGCAGTTTCCGGGACAGTAATTCACCCCTCCACTTT.

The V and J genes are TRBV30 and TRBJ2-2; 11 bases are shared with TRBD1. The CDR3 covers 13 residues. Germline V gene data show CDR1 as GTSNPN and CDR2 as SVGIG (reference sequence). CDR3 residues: CASGQGAPGELFF. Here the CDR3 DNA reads TGTGCAAGTGGACAGGGGGCACCCGGGGAGCTGTTTTTT.

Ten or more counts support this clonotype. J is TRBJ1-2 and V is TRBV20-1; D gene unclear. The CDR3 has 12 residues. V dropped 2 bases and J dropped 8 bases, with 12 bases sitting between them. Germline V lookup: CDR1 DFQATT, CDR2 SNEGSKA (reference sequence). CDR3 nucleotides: TGCAGTGCTAGATCCCGAGAGGGCGGCTACACCTTC. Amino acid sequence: CSARSREGGYTF.

This chain's CDR3 is CASSFGAWTGLYEQYF. The CDR3, as DNA: TGTGCCAGCAGTTTCGGGGCCTGGACAGGTCTCTACGAGCAGTACTTC. The rearrangement uses TRBV12-3 or TRBV12-4 and TRBJ2-7; 7 positions agree with TRBD1. Trimming cost V 3 bases and J 3 bases; bases outside gene matches: 11. The CDR3 covers 16 residues.

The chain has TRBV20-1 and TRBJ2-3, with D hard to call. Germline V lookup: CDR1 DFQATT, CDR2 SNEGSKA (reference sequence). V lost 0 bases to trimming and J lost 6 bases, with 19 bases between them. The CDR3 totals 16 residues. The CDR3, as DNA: TGCAGTGCTAGAGATCTAAGGGCTTTCGAGCTCGATACGCAGTATTTT. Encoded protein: CSARDLRAFELDTQYF.

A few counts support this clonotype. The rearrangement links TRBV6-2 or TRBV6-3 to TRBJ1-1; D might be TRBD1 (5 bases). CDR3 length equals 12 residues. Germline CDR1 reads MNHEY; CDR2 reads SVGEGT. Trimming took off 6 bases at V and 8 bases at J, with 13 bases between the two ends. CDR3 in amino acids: CASRPGTTEAFF. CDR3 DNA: TGTGCCAGCAGGCCGGGGACGACCGAAGCTTTCTTT.

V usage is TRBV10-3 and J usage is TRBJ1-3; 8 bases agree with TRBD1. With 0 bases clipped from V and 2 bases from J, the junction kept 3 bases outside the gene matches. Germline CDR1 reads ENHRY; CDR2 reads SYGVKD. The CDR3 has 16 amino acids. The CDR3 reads CAISESWTGTGNTIYF. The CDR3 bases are TGTGCCATCAGTGAGTCTTGGACAGGGACTGGAAACACCATATATTTT.

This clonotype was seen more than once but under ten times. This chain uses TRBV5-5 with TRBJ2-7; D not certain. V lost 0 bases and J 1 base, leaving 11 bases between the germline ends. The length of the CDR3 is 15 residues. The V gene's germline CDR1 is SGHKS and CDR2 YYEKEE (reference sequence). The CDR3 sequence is CASSLGLGRSYEQYF. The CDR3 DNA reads TGTGCCAGCAGCTTGGGTCTCGGCAGGTCCTACGAGCAGTACTTC.

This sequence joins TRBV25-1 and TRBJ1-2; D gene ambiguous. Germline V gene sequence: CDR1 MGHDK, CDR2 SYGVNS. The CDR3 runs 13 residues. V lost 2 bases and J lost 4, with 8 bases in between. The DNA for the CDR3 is TGTGCCAGCAGTGAAGCAGCCGGCTATGGCTACACCTTC. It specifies CASSEAAGYGYTF.

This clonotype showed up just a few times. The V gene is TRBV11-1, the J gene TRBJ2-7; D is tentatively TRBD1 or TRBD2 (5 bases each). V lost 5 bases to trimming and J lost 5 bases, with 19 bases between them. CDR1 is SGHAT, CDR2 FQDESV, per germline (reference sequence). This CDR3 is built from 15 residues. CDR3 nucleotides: TGTGCCAGCAGCACCTCCGGGACCCCTATGGACGAGCAGTACTTC. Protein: CASSTSGTPMDEQYF.

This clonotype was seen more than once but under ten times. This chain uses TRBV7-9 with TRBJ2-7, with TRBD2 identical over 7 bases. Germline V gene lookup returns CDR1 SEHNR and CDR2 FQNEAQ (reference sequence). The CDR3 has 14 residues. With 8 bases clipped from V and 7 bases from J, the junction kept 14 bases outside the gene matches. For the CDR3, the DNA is TGTGCCAGCCTTCGGGCGGGAGATCTGAGGGAGCAGTACTTC. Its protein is CASLRAGDLREQYF.

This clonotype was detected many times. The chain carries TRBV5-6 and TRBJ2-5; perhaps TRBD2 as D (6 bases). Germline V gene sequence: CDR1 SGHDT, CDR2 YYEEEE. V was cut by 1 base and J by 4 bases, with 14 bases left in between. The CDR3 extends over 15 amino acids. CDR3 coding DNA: TGTGCCAGCAGCTTGACCTCGGGTAGCGGAGAGACCCAGTACTTC. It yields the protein CASSLTSGSGETQYF.

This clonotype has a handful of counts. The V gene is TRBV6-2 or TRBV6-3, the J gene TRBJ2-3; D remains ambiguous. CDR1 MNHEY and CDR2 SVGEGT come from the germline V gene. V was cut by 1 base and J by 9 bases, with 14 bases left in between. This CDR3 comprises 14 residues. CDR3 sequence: CASSYFSMAATQYF. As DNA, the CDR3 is TGTGCCAGCAGTTACTTCTCAATGGCGGCCACGCAGTATTTT.

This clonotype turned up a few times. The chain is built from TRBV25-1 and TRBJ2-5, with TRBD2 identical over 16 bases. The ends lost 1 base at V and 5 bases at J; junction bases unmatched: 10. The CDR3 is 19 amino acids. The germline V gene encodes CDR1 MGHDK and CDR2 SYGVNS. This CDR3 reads CASSEWGLGLAGGPETQYF. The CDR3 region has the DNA TGTGCCAGCAGTGAATGGGGACTGGGACTAGCGGGAGGGCCGGAGACCCAGTACTTC.

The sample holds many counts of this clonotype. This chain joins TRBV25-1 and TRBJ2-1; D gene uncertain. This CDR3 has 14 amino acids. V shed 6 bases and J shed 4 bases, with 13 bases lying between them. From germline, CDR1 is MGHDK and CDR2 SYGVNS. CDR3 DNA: TGTGCCAGCAGGCCAGAGGTGCGGTACAATGAGCAGTTCTTC. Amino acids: CASRPEVRYNEQFF.

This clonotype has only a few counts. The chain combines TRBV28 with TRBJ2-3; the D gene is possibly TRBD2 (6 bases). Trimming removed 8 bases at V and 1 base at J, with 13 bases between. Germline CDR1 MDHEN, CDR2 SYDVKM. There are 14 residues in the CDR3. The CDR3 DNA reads TGTGCCAGCGCCCTCGGGGGAGGCACAGATACGCAGTATTTT. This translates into CASALGGGTDTQYF.

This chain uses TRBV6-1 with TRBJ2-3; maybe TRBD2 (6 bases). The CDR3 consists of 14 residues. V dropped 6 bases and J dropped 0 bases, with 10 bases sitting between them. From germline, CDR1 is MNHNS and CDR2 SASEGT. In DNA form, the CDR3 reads TGTGCCAGCAGGCGCGGGGCGAGCACAGATACGCAGTATTTT. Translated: CASRRGASTDTQYF.

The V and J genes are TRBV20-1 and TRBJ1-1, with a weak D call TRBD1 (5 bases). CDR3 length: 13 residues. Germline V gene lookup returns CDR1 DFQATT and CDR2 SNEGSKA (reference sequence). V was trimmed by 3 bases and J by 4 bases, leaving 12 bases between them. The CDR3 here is CSASRPGSTEAFF. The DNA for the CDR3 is TGCAGTGCTAGTCGACCAGGGAGCACTGAAGCTTTCTTT.

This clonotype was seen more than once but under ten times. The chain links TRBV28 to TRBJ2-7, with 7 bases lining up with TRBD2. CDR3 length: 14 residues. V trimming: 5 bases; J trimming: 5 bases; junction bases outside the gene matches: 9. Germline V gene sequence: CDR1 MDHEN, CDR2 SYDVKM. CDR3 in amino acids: CASSPQGGKDEQYF. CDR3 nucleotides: TGTGCCAGCAGTCCTCAGGGAGGGAAGGACGAGCAGTACTTC.

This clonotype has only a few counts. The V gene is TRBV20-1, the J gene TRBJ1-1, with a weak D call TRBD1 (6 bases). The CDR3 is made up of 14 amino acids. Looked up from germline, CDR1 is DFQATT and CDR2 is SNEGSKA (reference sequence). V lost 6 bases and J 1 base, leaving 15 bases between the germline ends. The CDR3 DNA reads TGCAGTGCCCCTGGCGGACAGACGAACACTGAAGCTTTCTTT. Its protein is CSAPGGQTNTEAFF.

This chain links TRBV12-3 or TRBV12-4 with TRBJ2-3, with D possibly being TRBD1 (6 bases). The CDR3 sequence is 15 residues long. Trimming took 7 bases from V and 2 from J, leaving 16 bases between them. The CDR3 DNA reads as TGTGCCAGCAAAAGACAGGTGAAGAACACAGATACGCAGTATTTT. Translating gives CASKRQVKNTDTQYF.

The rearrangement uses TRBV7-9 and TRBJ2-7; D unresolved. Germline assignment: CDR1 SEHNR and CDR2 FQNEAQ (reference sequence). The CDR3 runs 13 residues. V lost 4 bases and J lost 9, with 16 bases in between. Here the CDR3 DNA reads TGTGCCAGCAGCTCATCGTCCCAGATCGGGCAGTACTTC. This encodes CASSSSSQIGQYF. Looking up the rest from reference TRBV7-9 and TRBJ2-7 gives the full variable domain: DTGVSQNPRHKITKRGQNVTFRCDPISEHNRLYWYRQTLGQGPEFLTYFQNEAQLEKSRLLSDRFSAERPKGSFSTLEIQRTEQGDSAMYLCASSSSSQIGQYFGPGTRLTVT.

CDR3 in amino acids: CASRVGQGVYSPLHF. As DNA, the CDR3 is TGTGCCAGCAGGGTGGGACAGGGAGTCTATTCACCCCTCCACTTT. The gene calls are TRBV12-3 or TRBV12-4 and TRBJ1-6; TRBD1 aligns across 9 bases. This CDR3 spans 15 amino acids. The V and J ends lost 6 bases and 8 bases, in that order; junction bases with no gene match: 8.

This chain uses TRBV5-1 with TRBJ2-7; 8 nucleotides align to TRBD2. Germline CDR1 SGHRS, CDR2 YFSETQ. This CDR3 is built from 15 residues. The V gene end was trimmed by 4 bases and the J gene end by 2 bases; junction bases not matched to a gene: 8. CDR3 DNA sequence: TGCGCCAGCAGCGCCCTTCCCGGGGGGGCCTACGAGCAGTACTTC. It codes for CASSALPGGAYEQYF.

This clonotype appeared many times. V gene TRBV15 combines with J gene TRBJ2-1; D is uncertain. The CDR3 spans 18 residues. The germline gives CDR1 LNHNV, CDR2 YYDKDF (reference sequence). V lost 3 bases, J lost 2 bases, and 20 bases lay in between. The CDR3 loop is CATSRDPASVGPYNEQFF. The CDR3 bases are TGTGCCACCAGCAGGGATCCAGCATCCGTAGGACCCTACAATGAGCAGTTCTTC.